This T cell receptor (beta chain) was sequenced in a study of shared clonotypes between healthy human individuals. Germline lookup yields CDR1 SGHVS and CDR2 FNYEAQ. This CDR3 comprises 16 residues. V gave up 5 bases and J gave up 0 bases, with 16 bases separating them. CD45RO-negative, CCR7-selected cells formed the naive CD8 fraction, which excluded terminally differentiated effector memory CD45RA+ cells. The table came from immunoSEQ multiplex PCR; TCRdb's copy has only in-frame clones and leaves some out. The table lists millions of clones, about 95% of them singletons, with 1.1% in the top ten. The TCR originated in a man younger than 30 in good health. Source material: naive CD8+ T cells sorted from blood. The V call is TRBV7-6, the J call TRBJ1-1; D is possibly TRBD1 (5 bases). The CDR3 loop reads CASSLNTGTVNTEAFF. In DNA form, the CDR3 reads TGTGCCAGCAGCCTAAACACCGGGACCGTGAACACTGAAGCTTTCTTT.